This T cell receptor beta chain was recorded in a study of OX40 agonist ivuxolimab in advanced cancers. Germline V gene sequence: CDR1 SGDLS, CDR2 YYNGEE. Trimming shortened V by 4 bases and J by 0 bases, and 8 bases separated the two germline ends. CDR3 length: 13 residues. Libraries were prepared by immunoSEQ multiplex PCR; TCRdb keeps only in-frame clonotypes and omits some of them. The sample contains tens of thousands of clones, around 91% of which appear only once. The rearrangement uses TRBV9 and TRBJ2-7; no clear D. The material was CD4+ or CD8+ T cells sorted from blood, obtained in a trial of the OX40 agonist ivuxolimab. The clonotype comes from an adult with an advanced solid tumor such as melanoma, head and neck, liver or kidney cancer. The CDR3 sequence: CASSPGDSYEQYF. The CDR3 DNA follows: TGTGCCAGCAGCCCAGGTGACTCCTACGAGCAGTACTTC.